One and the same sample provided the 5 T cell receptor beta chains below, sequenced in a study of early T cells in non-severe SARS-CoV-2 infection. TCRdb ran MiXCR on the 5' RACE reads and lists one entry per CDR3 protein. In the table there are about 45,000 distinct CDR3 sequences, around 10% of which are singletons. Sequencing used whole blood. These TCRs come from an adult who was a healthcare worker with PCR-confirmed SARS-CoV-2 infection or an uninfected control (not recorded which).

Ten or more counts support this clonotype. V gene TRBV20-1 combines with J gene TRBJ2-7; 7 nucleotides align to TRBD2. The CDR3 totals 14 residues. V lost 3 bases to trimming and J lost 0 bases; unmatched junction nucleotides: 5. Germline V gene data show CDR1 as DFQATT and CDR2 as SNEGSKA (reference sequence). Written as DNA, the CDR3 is TGCAGTGCTAGCCGCGGGACTAACTCCTACGAGCAGTACTTC. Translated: CSASRGTNSYEQYF.

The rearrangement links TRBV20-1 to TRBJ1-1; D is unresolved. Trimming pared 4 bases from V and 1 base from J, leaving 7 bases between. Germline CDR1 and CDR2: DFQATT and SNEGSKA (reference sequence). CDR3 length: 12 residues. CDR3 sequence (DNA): TGCAGTGCTACCGGAACGAACACTGAAGCTTTCTTT. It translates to CSATGTNTEAFF.

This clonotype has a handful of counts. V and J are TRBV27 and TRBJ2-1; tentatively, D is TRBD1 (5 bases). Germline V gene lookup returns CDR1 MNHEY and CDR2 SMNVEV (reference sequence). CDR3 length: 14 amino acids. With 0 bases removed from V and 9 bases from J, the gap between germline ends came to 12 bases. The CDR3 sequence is CASSLSPLGVEQFF. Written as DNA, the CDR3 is TGTGCCAGCAGTTTATCTCCATTAGGGGTTGAGCAGTTCTTC.

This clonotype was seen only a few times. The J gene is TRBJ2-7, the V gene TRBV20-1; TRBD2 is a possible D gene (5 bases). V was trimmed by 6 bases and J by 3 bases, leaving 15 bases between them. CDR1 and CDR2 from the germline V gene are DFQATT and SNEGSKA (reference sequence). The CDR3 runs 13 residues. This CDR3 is CSASSEGFYEQYF. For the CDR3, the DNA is TGCAGTGCCTCGTCTGAGGGATTCTACGAGCAGTACTTC.

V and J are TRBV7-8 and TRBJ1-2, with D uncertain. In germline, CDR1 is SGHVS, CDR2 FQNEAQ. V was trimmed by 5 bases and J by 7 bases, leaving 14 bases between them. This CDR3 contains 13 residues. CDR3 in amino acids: CASSPTYRGGYTF. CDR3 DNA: TGTGCCAGCAGCCCAACCTATAGAGGTGGCTACACCTTC.